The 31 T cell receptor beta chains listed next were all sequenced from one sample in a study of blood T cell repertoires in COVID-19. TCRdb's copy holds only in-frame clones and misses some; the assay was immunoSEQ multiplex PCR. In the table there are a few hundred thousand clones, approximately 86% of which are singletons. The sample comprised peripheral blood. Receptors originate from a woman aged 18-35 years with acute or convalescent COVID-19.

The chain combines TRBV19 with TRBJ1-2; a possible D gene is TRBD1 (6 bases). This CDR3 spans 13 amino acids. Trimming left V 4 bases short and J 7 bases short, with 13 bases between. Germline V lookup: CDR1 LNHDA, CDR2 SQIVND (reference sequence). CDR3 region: CASSRGLPTGYTF. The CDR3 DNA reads TGTGCCAGTAGTAGGGGGCTCCCCACTGGCTACACCTTC.

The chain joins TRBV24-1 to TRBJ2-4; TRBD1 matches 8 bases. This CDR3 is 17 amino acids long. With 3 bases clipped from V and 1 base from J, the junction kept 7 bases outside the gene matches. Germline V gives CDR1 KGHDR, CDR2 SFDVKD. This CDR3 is CATSDRDRGDAKNIQYF. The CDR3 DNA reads TGTGCCACCAGTGATCGAGACAGGGGCGACGCCAAAAACATTCAGTACTTC.

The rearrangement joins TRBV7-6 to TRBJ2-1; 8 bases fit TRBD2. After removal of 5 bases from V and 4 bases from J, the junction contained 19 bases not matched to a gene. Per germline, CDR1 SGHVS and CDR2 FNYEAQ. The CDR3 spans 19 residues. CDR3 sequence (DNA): TGTGCCAGCAGCAGGGCAGCAACTCCGGGACTAGAGTTTTACAATGAGCAGTTCTTC. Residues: CASSRAATPGLEFYNEQFF.

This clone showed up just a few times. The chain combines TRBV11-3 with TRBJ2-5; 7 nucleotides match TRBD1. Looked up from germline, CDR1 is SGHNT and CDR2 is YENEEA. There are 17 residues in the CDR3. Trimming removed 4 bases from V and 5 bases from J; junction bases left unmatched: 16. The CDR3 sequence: CASSCPPDRVRGETQYF. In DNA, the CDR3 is TGTGCCAGCAGCTGCCCCCCAGACAGGGTAAGAGGGGAGACCCAGTACTTC.

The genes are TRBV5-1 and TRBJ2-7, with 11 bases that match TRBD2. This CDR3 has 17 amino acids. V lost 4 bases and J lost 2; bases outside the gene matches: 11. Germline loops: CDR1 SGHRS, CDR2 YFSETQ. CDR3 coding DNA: TGCGCCAGCAGCCCCAATACCGGGACTAGCGGAACCTACGAGCAGTACTTC. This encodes CASSPNTGTSGTYEQYF.

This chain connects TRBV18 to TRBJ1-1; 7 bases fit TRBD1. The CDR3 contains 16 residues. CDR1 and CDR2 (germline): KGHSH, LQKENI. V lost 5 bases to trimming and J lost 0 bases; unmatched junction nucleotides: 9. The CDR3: CASSFGTVRLNTEAFF. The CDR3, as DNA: TGTGCCAGCTCATTCGGGACAGTTCGGTTGAACACTGAAGCTTTCTTT.

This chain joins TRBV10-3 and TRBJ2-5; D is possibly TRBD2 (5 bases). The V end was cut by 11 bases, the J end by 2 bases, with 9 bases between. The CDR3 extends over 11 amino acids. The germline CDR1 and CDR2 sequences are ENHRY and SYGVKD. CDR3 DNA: TGTGCCTCCGGGGAGCAAGAGACCCAGTACTTC. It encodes CASGEQETQYF.

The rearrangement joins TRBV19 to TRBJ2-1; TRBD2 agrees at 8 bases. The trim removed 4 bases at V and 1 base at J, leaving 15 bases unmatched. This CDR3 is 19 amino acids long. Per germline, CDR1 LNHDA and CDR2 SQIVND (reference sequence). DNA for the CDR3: TGTGCCAGTAGTACCCCGCAGTATGCGGGAGGCAATTCCTACAATGAGCAGTTCTTC. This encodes CASSTPQYAGGNSYNEQFF.

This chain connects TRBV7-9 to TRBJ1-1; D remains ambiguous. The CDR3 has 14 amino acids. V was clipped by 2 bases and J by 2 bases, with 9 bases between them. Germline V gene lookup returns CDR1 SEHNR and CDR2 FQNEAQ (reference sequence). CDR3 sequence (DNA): TGTGCCAGCAGCTTATCGGGTACCAACACTGAAGCTTTCTTT. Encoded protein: CASSLSGTNTEAFF.

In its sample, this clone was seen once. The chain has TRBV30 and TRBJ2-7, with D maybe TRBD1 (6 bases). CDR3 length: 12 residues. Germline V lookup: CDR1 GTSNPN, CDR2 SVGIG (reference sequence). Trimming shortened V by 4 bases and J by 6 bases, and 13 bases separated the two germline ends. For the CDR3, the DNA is TGTGCCTGGACCGAGACAGGTGGCGAGCAGTACTTC. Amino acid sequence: CAWTETGGEQYF.

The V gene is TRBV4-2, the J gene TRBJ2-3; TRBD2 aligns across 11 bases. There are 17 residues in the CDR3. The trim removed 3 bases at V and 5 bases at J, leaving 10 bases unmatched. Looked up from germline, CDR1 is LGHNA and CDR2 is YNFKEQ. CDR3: CASSQKPLAGAQDTQYF. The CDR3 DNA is TGTGCCAGCAGCCAGAAGCCACTAGCGGGAGCGCAAGATACGCAGTATTTT.

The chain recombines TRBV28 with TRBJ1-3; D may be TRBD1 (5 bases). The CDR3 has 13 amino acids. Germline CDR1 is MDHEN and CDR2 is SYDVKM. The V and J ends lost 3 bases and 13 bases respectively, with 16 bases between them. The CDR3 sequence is CASSLGGERSIYF. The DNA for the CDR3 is TGTGCCAGCAGTTTGGGGGGGGAAAGATCTATATATTTT.

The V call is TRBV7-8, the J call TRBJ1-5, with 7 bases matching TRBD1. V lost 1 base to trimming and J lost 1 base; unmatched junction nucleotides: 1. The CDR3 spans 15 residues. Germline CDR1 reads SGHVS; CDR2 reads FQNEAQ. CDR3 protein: CASSLGQGSNQPQHF. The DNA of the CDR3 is TGTGCCAGCAGCTTAGGACAGGGCAGCAATCAGCCCCAGCATTTT.

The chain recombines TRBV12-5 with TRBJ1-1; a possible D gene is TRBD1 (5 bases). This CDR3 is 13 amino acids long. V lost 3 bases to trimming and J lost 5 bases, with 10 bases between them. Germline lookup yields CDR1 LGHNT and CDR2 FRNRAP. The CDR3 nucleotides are TGTGCTAGTGGTTTTGGAGGGGTTACTGAAGCTTTCTTT. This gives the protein CASGFGGVTEAFF.

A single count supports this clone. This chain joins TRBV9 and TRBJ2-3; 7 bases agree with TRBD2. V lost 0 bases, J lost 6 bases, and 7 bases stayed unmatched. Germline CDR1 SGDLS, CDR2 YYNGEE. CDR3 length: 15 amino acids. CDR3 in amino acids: CASSVGLAGGDTQYF. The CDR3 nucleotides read TGTGCCAGCAGCGTAGGGTTAGCGGGCGGGGATACGCAGTATTTT.

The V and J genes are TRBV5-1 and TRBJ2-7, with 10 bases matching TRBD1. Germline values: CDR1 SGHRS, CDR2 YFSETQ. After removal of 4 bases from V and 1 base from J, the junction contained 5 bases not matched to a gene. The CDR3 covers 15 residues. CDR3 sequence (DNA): TGCGCCAGCAGCGGAGGGACAGGGGCTTCCTACGAGCAGTACTTC. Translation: CASSGGTGASYEQYF.

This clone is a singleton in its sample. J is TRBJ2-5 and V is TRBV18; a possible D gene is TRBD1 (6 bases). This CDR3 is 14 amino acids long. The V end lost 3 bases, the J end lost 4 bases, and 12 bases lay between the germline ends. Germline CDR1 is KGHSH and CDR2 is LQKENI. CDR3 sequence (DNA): TGTGCCAGCTCACCTGCAGGGGCAGGAGAGACCCAGTACTTC. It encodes CASSPAGAGETQYF.

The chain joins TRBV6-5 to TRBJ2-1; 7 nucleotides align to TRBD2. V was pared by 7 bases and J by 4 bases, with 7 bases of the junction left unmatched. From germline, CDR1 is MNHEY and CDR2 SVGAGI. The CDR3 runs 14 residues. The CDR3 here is CASNRLASYNEQFF. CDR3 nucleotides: TGTGCCAGCAACCGACTAGCAAGTTACAATGAGCAGTTCTTC.

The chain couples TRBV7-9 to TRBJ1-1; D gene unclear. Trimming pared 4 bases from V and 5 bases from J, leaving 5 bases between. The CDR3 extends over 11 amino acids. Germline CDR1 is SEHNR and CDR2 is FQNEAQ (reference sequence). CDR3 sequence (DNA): TGTGCCAGCAGCTCGCAGACTGAAGCTTTCTTT. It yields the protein CASSSQTEAFF.

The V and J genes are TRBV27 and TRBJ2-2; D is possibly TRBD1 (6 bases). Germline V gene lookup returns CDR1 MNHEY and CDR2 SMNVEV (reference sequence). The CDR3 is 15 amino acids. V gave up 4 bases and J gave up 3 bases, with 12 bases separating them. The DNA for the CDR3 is TGTGCCAGCAGTTCCCCCAGACAGGACACCGGGGAGCTGTTTTTT. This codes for CASSSPRQDTGELFF.

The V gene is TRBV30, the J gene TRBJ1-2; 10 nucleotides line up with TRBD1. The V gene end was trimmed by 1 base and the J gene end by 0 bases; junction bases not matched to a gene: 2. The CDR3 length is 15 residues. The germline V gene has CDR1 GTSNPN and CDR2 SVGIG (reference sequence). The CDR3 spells CAWSAGTGANYGYTF. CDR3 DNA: TGTGCCTGGAGTGCTGGGACAGGGGCTAACTATGGCTACACCTTC. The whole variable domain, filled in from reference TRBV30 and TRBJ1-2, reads SQTIHQWPATLVQPVGSPLSLECTVEGTSNPNLYWYRQAAGRGLQLLFYSVGIGQISSEVPQNLSASRPQDRQFILSSKKLLLSDSGFYLCAWSAGTGANYGYTFGSGTRLTVV.

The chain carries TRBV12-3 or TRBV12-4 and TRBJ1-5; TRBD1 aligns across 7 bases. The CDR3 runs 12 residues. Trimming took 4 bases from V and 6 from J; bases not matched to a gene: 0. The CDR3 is CASSWDSQPQHF. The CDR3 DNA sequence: TGTGCCAGCAGTTGGGACAGTCAGCCCCAGCATTTT.

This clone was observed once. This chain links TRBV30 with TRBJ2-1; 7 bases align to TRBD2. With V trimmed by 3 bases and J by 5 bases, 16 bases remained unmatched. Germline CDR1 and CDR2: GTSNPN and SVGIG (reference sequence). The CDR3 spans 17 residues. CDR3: CAWRGRLAAGVHNEQFF. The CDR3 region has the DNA TGTGCCTGGAGGGGCCGGTTAGCGGCGGGAGTCCACAATGAGCAGTTCTTC. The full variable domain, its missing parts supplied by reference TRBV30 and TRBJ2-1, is SQTIHQWPATLVQPVGSPLSLECTVEGTSNPNLYWYRQAAGRGLQLLFYSVGIGQISSEVPQNLSASRPQDRQFILSSKKLLLSDSGFYLCAWRGRLAAGVHNEQFFGPGTRLTVL.

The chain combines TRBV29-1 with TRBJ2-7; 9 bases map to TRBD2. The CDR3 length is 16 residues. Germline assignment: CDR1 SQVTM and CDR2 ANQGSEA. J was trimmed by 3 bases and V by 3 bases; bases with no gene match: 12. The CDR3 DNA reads TGCAGCGTTGAGCTGCTAGCGGGGTCAGCTTTCTACGAGCAGTACTTC. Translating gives CSVELLAGSAFYEQYF.

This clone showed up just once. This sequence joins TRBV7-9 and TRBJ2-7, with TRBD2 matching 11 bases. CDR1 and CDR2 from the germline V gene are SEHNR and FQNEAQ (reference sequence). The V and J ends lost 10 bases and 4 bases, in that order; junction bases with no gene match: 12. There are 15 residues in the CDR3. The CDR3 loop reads CATDSPLAGVYEQYF. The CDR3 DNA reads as TGTGCCACCGATTCCCCACTAGCGGGAGTTTACGAGCAGTACTTC.

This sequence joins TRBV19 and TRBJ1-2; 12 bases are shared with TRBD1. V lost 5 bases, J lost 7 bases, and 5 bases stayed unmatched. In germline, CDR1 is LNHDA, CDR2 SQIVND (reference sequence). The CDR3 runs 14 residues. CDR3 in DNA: TGTGCCAGTAGTGGGACAGGGGGCGTCGGTGGCTACACCTTC. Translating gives CASSGTGGVGGYTF.

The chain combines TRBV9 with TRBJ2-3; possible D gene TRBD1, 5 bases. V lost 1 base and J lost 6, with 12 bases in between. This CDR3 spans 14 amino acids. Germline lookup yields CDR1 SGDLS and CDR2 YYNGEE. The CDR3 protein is CASSVQGWSDTQYF. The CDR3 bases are TGTGCCAGCAGCGTACAGGGATGGTCTGATACGCAGTATTTT.

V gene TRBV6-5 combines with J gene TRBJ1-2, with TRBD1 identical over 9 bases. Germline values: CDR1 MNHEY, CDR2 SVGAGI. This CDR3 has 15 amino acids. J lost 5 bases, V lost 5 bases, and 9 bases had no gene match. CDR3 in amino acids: CASSSNRGRRYGYTF. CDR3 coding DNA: TGTGCCAGCAGTAGTAACAGGGGGCGGAGGTATGGCTACACCTTC.

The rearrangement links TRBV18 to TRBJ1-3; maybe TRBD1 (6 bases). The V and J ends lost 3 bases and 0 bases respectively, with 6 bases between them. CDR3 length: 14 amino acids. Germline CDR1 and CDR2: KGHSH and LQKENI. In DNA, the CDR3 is TGTGCCAGCTCACCGACAGGCTCTGGAAACACCATATATTTT. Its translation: CASSPTGSGNTIYF.

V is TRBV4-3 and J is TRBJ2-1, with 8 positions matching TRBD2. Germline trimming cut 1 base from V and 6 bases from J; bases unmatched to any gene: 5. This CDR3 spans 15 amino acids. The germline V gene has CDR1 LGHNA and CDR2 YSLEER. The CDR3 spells CASSQGWREVNEQFF. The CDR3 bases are TGCGCCAGCAGCCAAGGTTGGCGGGAGGTCAATGAGCAGTTCTTC.

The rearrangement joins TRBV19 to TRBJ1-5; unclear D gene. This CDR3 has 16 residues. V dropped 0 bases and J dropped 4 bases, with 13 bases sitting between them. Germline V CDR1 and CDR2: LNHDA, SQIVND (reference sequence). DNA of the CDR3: TGTGCCAGTAGTATAGATCCCGGGATCCTAAATCAGCCCCAGCATTTT. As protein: CASSIDPGILNQPQHF.